Below, one TCR beta chain is given with its context. Its antigen is undetermined. The sample is drawn from a study of T cell responses to AZD1222 COVID-19 vaccine. Study conclusions and caveats: At baseline, seropositivity was found in only a handful of AZD1222 recipients. At 160-218 and 743-854, vaccine-associated CD4 TCRs were dominant, and they spanned spike.

Per germline, CDR1 MNHEY and CDR2 SVGAGI. The ends were cut back, 4 bases at V and 8 bases at J, with 8 bases in the middle. The CDR3 is made up of 11 amino acids. The protocol was immunoSEQ multiplex PCR, while the TCRdb copy is restricted to in-frame clones and leaves out a portion. The sample has 160,000 or so clones, approximately 87% seen once. This receptor was taken from an adult who received the AZD1222 COVID-19 vaccine. This sequence joins TRBV6-5 and TRBJ1-1; no reliable D call. Sequenced material: peripheral blood, taken 28 days after the second AZD1222 dose. The CDR3 sequence is CASSSLVEAFF. CDR3 bases: TGTGCCAGCAGTTCCCTAGTAGAAGCTTTCTTT.